Presented here are 26 T cell receptor beta chains from one specimen sequenced in a study of CD8+CD57+ T cells in acquired aplastic anemia. Genomic DNA, the template, was used for profiling of the TCR beta VDJ and CDR3. TCRdb re-derived calls from the reads in MiXCR, one entry per CDR3 protein. The repertoire includes just over 450,000 distinct CDR3 sequences, approximately 33% of them detected once, and roughly 0.89% sits in the top ten. The patients chosen for sequencing had shown expansion of CD8+CD57+ cells (detected by flow cytometry). The sample consisted of sorted CD4+, CD8+, or CD8+CD57+ T cells (not recorded which) from PBMCs. The receptor set was obtained from a human donor with aplastic anemia.

The rearrangement uses TRBV7-3 and TRBJ2-1, with 12 bases that match TRBD2. The trim removed 5 bases at V and 3 bases at J, leaving 2 bases unmatched. Germline loops: CDR1 SGHTA, CDR2 FQGTGA. CDR3 length equals 15 residues. The CDR3 region is CASSPLAGGYNEQFF. The DNA for the CDR3 is TGTGCCAGCAGCCCACTAGCGGGGGGCTACAATGAGCAGTTCTTC.

Ten or more counts support this clonotype. The J gene is TRBJ2-7, the V gene TRBV20-1; 8 bases match TRBD1. CDR1 is DFQATT and CDR2 is SNEGSKA in the germline V gene (reference sequence). The CDR3 extends over 13 amino acids. V was clipped by 5 bases and J by 2 bases; unmatched bases: 5. In nucleotides, the CDR3 is TGCAGTGCTCTGACAGGGGTGGCCTACGAGCAGTACTTC. It encodes CSALTGVAYEQYF.

This clonotype was seen many times. The rearrangement uses TRBV14 and TRBJ1-1; D is uncertain. The CDR3 extends over 11 amino acids. The germline CDR1 and CDR2 sequences are SGHDN and FVKESK. V gave up 1 base and J gave up 9 bases, with 6 bases separating them. The CDR3 nucleotides are TGTGCCAGCAGCCAAGGTCCGCAAGCTTTCTTT. As protein: CASSQGPQAFF.

The chain uses TRBV30 and TRBJ1-2; D perhaps matches TRBD1 (5 bases). Between the trimmed V and J ends, which lost 1 base and 7 bases, there was a span of 19 bases. Per the germline V gene, CDR1 is GTSNPN and CDR2 is SVGIG (reference sequence). The CDR3 runs 15 residues. Written as DNA, the CDR3 is TGTGCCTGGAGTGCCGGGGGGAGTATTTATGGTGGCTACACCTTC. Protein sequence: CAWSAGGSIYGGYTF.

This clonotype has only a few counts. The chain is built from TRBV19 and TRBJ2-1; 8 nucleotides agree with TRBD2. Trimming cost V 1 base and J 12 bases; bases outside gene matches: 5. Germline CDR1 is LNHDA and CDR2 is SQIVND (reference sequence). There are 13 residues in the CDR3. CDR3 in amino acids: CASSIVPGGGQFF. CDR3 in DNA: TGTGCCAGTAGTATAGTGCCGGGAGGGGGGCAGTTCTTC.

The rearrangement joins TRBV27 to TRBJ2-1; D not certain. The CDR3 has 16 amino acids. Germline CDR1 and CDR2: MNHEY and SMNVEV (reference sequence). Deletions cut 4 bases from V and 7 bases from J, with 20 bases between. The CDR3 DNA follows: TGTGCCAGCAGTTCCACCACAAGGACCGAATTTAATGAGCAGTTCTTC. It yields the protein CASSSTTRTEFNEQFF.

This clonotype came up a few times. The chain recombines TRBV6-5 with TRBJ1-1; D possibly corresponds to TRBD1 (5 bases). The ends were cut back, 7 bases at V and 4 bases at J, with 16 bases in the middle. The CDR3 loop spans 14 amino acids. Germline V gives CDR1 MNHEY, CDR2 SVGAGI. The CDR3 here is CASITQGRITEAFF. The CDR3 nucleotides read TGTGCCAGCATTACTCAGGGTAGAATCACTGAAGCTTTCTTT.

There are a few counts of this clonotype. This chain uses TRBV20-1 with TRBJ1-1; D is perhaps TRBD1 (5 bases). The germline V gene has CDR1 DFQATT and CDR2 SNEGSKA (reference sequence). The V end was cut by 6 bases, the J end by 1 base, with 12 bases between. CDR3 size: 13 residues. The CDR3 spells CSAAGTANTEAFF. CDR3 in DNA: TGCAGTGCAGCCGGGACGGCGAACACTGAAGCTTTCTTT.

The V gene is TRBV9, the J gene TRBJ2-2; TRBD1 might be the D (6 bases). Germline-derived CDR1 and CDR2 are SGDLS and YYNGEE. The V gene lost 3 bases and the J gene lost 1 base, with 10 bases spanning the gap. The CDR3 sequence is 15 residues long. CDR3 in amino acids: CASSALTGNTGELFF. In DNA form, the CDR3 reads TGTGCCAGCAGCGCACTGACAGGGAACACCGGGGAGCTGTTTTTT.

The chain employs TRBV19 and TRBJ2-3; 10 bases fit TRBD1. After removal of 5 bases from V and 5 bases from J, the junction contained 4 bases not matched to a gene. Germline CDR1 and CDR2: LNHDA and SQIVND (reference sequence). The CDR3 extends over 14 amino acids. CDR3 coding DNA: TGTGCCAGTAGTTTTGACAGGGGGCGAGATACGCAGTATTTT. Its translation: CASSFDRGRDTQYF.

In this sample, this clonotype turned up a few times. The chain is built from TRBV5-5 and TRBJ1-3; unclear D gene. V was cut by 0 bases and J by 0 bases, with 7 bases left in between. CDR3 length equals 15 residues. CDR1 and CDR2 from the germline V gene are SGHKS and YYEKEE (reference sequence). The CDR3 spells CASSLDPISGNTIYF. DNA for the CDR3: TGTGCCAGCAGCTTGGATCCGATCTCTGGAAACACCATATATTTT. Supplemented by reference TRBV5-5 and TRBJ1-3, the full variable domain reads DAGVTQSPTHLIKTRGQQVTLRCSPISGHKSVSWYQQVLGQGPQFIFQYYEKEERGRGNFPDRFSARQFPNYSSELNVNALLLGDSALYLCASSLDPISGNTIYFGEGSWLTVV.

This clonotype was seen more than once but under ten times. As DNA, the CDR3 is TGCAGTGCGGCTCCGGCTCTCATGGAGACCCAGTACTTC. Protein product: CSAAPALMETQYF. This sequence joins TRBV20-1 and TRBJ2-5; D uncertain. The V and J ends lost 6 bases and 5 bases respectively, with 16 bases between them. The CDR3 has 13 amino acids. Germline assignment: CDR1 DFQATT and CDR2 SNEGSKA (reference sequence).

In this sample, this clonotype turned up many times. The chain uses TRBV24-1 and TRBJ2-2; no clear D. The CDR3 consists of 13 residues. V was trimmed by 5 bases and J by 1 base, leaving 4 bases between them. Germline loops: CDR1 KGHDR, CDR2 SFDVKD. CDR3 loop: CATSGRNTGELFF. In DNA, the CDR3 is TGTGCCACCAGTGGTAGGAACACCGGGGAGCTGTTTTTT.

There are many counts of this clonotype. The rearrangement uses TRBV20-1 and TRBJ2-7; D not certain. Germline V gene sequence: CDR1 DFQATT, CDR2 SNEGSKA (reference sequence). The CDR3 totals 10 residues. V dropped 5 bases and J dropped 6 bases, with 8 bases sitting between them. The chain's CDR3 is CSAAQTEQYF. For the CDR3, the DNA is TGCAGTGCTGCGCAGACCGAGCAGTACTTC.

The chain joins TRBV5-4 to TRBJ1-1, with D tentatively TRBD1 (6 bases). Trimming pared 1 base from V and 5 bases from J, leaving 12 bases between. The CDR3 sequence is 14 residues long. CDR1 and CDR2 from the germline V gene are SGHNT and YYREEE (reference sequence). This CDR3 is CASSLKGVYTEAFF. The CDR3 DNA is TGTGCCAGCAGCTTGAAGGGGGTGTATACTGAAGCTTTCTTT.

In this sample, this clonotype turned up many times. The J gene is TRBJ1-1, the V gene TRBV29-1; D is undetermined. Germline assignment: CDR1 SQVTM and CDR2 ANQGSEA. V was shortened by 5 bases and J by 10 bases, with 14 bases between the two germline ends. The CDR3 spans 11 residues. CDR3 protein: CSVPRARGAFF. CDR3 nucleotides: TGCAGCGTTCCGAGGGCCCGTGGAGCTTTCTTT.

In the case of this clonotype: Possible read error: a much larger clone is one base away. Here the CDR3 reads CSTSGTSSYNEQFF. In DNA form, the CDR3 reads TGCAGTACTAGTGGCACGAGCTCCTACAATGAGCAGTTCTTC. The V and J genes are TRBV20-1 and TRBJ2-1; D is perhaps TRBD2 (5 bases). Germline CDR1 is DFQATT and CDR2 is SNEGSKA (reference sequence). The CDR3 spans 14 residues.

Worth noting for this clonotype: Its ends do not fully match the called genes, so a read error is possible. The chain couples TRBV7-7 to TRBJ2-2; D is perhaps TRBD2 (6 bases). CDR1 and CDR2 from the germline V gene are SSHAT and FNYEAQ (reference sequence). The CDR3 runs 14 residues. The CDR3 region has the DNA TGTGCTAGCAGCCCGGTAACTAGCCCCGGGGAGCTGTTTTTT. Its translation is CASSPVTSPGELFF. Full variable domain (outside the CDR3, taken from reference TRBV7-7 and TRBJ2-2): GAGVSQSPRYKVTKRGQDVTLRCDPISSHATLYWYQQALGQGPEFLTYFNYEAQPDKSGLPSDRFSAERPEGSISTLTIQRTEQRDSAMYRCASSPVTSPGELFFGEGSRLTVL.

The chain uses TRBV30 and TRBJ1-6; tentative D call: TRBD1 (5 bases). Trimming took off 3 bases at V and 0 bases at J, with 18 bases between the two ends. CDR1 and CDR2 from the germline V gene are GTSNPN and SVGIG (reference sequence). CDR3 length: 18 amino acids. The CDR3 loop is CAWRPTQGLSSYNSPLHF. The CDR3 DNA follows: TGTGCCTGGAGACCCACTCAGGGCCTGAGCTCCTATAATTCACCCCTCCACTTT.

This clonotype was seen a few times. The chain links TRBV3-1 to TRBJ2-7; 10 bases line up with TRBD2. This CDR3 is built from 14 residues. Trimming at V came to 4 bases and at J to 5 bases, leaving 5 bases not matched to a gene. Germline assignment: CDR1 LGHDT and CDR2 YNNKEL (reference sequence). The CDR3 bases are TGTGCCAGCAGCCTGGCTAGCGGGAGTCACGAGCAGTACTTC. It specifies CASSLASGSHEQYF.

V gene TRBV19 combines with J gene TRBJ1-4; a possible D gene is TRBD1 (6 bases). Germline V CDR1 and CDR2: LNHDA, SQIVND (reference sequence). Trimming took off 9 bases at V and 7 bases at J, with 21 bases between the two ends. The CDR3 runs 15 residues. The CDR3 nucleotides are TGTGCCAGCGGGGGGGCAGGGCAATCTGGTGAAAAACTGTTTTTT. Its translation is CASGGAGQSGEKLFF.

To note about this clonotype: The junction departs from germline at one end; a sequencing error may be responsible. The V gene is TRBV15, the J gene TRBJ1-3; D not certain. The germline V gene encodes CDR1 LNHNV and CDR2 YYDKDF (reference sequence). CDR3 length: 12 amino acids. The chain's CDR3 is CATRGPENAIYF. The CDR3 region has the DNA TGTGCCACTCGGGGTCCAGAAAACGCCATATATTTT.

The chain recombines TRBV5-1 with TRBJ1-3; TRBD1 matches 8 bases. The V and J ends lost 4 bases and 4 bases, in that order; junction bases with no gene match: 13. Germline lookup yields CDR1 SGHRS and CDR2 YFSETQ. This CDR3 is built from 17 residues. The CDR3 region is CASSVLPQGGEGNTIYF. The CDR3 bases are TGCGCCAGCAGCGTCTTACCACAGGGGGGCGAAGGAAACACCATATATTTT.

The chain carries TRBV12-3 or TRBV12-4 and TRBJ2-2, with 7 bases fitting TRBD2. CDR3 size: 16 residues. V lost 6 bases to trimming and J lost 1 base; unmatched junction nucleotides: 8. The CDR3 nucleotides read TGTGCCAGCAGCCCTGTAACGGGAGGGAACACCGGGGAGCTGTTTTTT. Its translation is CASSPVTGGNTGELFF.

This clonotype showed up just once. A clone one base away is much larger, so this may be a read error. V is TRBV20-1 and J is TRBJ2-5; no clear D gene. The CDR3 is 14 residues long. CDR1 and CDR2 (germline): DFQATT, SNEGSKA (reference sequence). CDR3 coding DNA: TGCAGTGCTAGAGCGCTAGTTACACAAGAGGCCCAGTACTTC. Amino acid sequence: CSARALVTQEAQYF.

This clonotype was seen many times. The J gene is TRBJ2-7, the V gene TRBV2, with D maybe TRBD1 (6 bases). The germline CDR1 and CDR2 sequences are SNHLY and FYNNEI. V dropped 6 bases and J dropped 3 bases, with 18 bases sitting between them. The CDR3 sequence is 15 residues long. CDR3 DNA: TGTGCCAGCAGCAGGAAAGGGGGTGAGGGCTACGAGCAGTACTTC. Translating it yields CASSRKGGEGYEQYF.